A single T cell receptor beta chain is shown here with its context. These data belong to a study of CD8 T cells in Susac syndrome. The V segment lost 0 bases and the J segment 4 bases; nucleotides outside the gene matches: 14. The germline V gene has CDR1 LNHNV and CDR2 YYDKDF (reference sequence). This CDR3 comprises 20 residues. Reverse transcription of about 0.45 to 1 ug RNA used random hexamers. Via MiXCR, TCRdb re-called the immunoSEQ multiplex PCR reads, giving one row per CDR3 protein. The sample has approximately 200,000 distinct CDR3 sequences, about 93% seen once; the top ten hold about 0.12%.

The receptor comes from a human donor with multiple sclerosis. The sample taken for sequencing was CD8+ T cells from PBMCs. This chain connects TRBV15 to TRBJ2-2; 10 bases match TRBD2. The CDR3 is CATSRDPSGRPVVPTGELFF. The CDR3 DNA reads as TGTGCCACCAGCAGAGATCCTAGCGGGAGACCAGTTGTTCCCACCGGGGAGCTGTTTTTT.